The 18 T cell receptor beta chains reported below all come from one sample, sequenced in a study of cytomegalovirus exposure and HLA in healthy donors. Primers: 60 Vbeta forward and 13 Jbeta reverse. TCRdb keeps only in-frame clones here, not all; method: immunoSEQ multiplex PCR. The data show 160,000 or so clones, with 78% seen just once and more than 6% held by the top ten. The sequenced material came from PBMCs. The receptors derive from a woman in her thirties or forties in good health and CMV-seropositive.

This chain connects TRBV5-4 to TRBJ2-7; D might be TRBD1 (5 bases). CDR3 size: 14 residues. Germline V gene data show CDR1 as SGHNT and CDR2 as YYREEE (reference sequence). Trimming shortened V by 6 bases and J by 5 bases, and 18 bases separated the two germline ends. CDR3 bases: TGTGCCAGCATGGAGCAGGGATTGCTTAACGAGCAGTACTTC. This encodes CASMEQGLLNEQYF.

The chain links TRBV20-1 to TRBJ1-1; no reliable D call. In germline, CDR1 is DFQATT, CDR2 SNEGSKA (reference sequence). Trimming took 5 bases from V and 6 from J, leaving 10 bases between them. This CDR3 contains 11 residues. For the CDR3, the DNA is TGCAGTGCTCTCCGAACATCTGAAGCTTTCTTT. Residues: CSALRTSEAFF.

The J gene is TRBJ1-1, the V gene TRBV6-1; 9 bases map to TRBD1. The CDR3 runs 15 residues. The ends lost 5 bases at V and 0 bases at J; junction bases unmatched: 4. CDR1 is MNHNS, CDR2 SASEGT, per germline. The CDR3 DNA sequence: TGTGCCAGCAGTCGGACAGGGGAGGTGAACACTGAAGCTTTCTTT. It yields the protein CASSRTGEVNTEAFF.

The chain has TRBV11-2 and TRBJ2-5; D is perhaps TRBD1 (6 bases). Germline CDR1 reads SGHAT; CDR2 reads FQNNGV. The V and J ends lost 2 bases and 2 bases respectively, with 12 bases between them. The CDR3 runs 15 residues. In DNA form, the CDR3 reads TGTGCCAGCAGCTTACAGAGCAGGGGTCAAGAGACCCAGTACTTC. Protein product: CASSLQSRGQETQYF.

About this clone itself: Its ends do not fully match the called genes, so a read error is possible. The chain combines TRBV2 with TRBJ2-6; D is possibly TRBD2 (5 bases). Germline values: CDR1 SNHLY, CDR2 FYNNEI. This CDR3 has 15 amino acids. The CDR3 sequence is CASRSGDSGANVLTF. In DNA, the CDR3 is TGTGCAAGCAGGTCCGGGGATTCTGGGGCCAACGTCCTGACTTTC.

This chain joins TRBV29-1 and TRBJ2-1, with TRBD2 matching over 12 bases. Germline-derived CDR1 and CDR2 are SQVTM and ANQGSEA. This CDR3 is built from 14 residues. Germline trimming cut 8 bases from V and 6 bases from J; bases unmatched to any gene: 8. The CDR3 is CSTSGLAGTNEQFF. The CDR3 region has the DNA TGCAGCACCAGCGGACTAGCGGGAACCAATGAGCAGTTCTTC.

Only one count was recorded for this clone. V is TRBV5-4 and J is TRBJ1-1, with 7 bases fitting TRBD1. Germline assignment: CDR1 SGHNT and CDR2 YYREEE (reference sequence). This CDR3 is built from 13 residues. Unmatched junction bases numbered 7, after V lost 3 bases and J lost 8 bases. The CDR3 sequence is CASSYLRDREAFF. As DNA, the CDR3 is TGTGCCAGCAGCTACCTCCGGGACAGAGAAGCTTTCTTT.

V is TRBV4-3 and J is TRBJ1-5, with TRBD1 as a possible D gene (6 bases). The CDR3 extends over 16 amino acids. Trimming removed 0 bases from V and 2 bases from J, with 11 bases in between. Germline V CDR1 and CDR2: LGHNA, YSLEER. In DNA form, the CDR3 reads TGCGCCAGCAGCCAAGATGTGGGACAAGGCAATCAGCCCCAGCATTTT. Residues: CASSQDVGQGNQPQHF.

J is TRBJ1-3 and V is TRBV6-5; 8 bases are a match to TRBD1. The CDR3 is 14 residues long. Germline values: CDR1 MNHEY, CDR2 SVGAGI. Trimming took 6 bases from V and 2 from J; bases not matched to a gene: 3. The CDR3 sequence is CASRQQGAGNTIYF. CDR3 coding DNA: TGTGCCAGCAGGCAACAGGGGGCTGGAAACACCATATATTTT.

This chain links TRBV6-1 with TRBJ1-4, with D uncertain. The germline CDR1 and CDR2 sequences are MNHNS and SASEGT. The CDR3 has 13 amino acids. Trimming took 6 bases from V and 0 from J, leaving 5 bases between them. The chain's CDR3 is CASSGATNEKLFF. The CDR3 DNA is TGTGCCAGCAGCGGGGCAACTAATGAAAAACTGTTTTTT.

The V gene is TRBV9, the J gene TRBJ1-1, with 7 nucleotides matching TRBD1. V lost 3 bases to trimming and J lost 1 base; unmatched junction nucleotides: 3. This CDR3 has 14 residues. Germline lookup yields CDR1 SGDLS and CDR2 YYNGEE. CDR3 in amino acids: CASSARQGNTEAFF. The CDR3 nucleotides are TGTGCCAGCAGCGCCCGACAGGGGAACACTGAAGCTTTCTTT.

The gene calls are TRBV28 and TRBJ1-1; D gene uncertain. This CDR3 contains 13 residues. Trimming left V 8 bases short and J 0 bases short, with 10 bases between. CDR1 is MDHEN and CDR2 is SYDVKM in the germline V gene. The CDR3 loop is CASGREMNTEAFF. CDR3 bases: TGTGCCAGCGGGAGGGAGATGAACACTGAAGCTTTCTTT.

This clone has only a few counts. DNA of the CDR3: TGTGCCAGCAGCCCGAACCGGGACAGGGGAACCTACGAGCAGTACTTC. Translation: CASSPNRDRGTYEQYF. The gene calls are TRBV5-8 and TRBJ2-7; TRBD1 matches at 10 bases. This CDR3 contains 16 residues. CDR1 is SGHTS, CDR2 YDEGEE, per germline. The junction had 9 bases not matched to a gene; V was cut back by 4 bases and J by 2 bases.

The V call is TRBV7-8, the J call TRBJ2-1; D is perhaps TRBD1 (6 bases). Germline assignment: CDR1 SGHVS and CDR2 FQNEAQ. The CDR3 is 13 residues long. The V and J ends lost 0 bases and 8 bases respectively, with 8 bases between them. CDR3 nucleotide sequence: TGTGCCAGCAGCTTAGCCAGGGGCGATGAGCAGTTCTTC. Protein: CASSLARGDEQFF.

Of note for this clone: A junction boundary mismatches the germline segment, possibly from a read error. The CDR3 reads CASSDDGGRSTEASF. The CDR3 DNA is TGTGCCAGCAGTGACGACGGAGGGCGTTCCACTGAAGCTTCCTTT. The chain carries TRBV2 and TRBJ1-1; D is uncertain. The CDR3 contains 15 residues. Germline V gives CDR1 SNHLY, CDR2 FYNNEI.

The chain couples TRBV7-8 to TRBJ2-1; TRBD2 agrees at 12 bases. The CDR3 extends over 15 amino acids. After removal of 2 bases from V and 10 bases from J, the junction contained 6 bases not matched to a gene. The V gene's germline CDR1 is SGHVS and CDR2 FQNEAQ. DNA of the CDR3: TGTGCCAGCAGCTTATGGCTAGCGGGGGGGTGGGAGCAGTTCTTC. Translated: CASSLWLAGGWEQFF.

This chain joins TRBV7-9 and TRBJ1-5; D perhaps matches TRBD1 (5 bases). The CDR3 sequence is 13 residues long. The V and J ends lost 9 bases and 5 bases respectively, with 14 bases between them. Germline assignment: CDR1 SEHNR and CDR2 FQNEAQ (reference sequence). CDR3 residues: CASGGDWDQPQHF. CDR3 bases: TGTGCCAGTGGAGGGGATTGGGATCAGCCCCAGCATTTT.

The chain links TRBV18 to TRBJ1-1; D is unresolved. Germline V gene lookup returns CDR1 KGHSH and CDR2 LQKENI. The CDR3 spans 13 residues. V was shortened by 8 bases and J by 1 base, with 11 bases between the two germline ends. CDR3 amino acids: CASAPNRNTEAFF. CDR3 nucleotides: TGTGCCAGCGCCCCAAACAGGAACACTGAAGCTTTCTTT.